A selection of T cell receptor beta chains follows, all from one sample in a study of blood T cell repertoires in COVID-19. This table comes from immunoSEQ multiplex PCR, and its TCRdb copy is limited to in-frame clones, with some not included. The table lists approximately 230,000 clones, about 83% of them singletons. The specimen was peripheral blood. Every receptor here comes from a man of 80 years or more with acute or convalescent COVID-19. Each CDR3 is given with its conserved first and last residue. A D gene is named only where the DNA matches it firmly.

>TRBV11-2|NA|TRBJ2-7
TGTGCCAGCAGCATGTACAGGAATTCCTACGAGCAGTACTTC
CASSMYRNSYEQYF
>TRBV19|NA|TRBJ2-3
TGTGCCAGTAGTCCCTCAGGGGCTGGGGCCACAGATACGCAGTATTTT
CASSPSGAGATDTQYF
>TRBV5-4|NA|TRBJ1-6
TGTGCCAGCAGCTTGGGGGAAGGACTGTCTGCAGTTTCACCCCTCCACTTT
CASSLGEGLSAVSPLHF
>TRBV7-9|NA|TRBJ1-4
TGTGCCAGCAGCCCTGGGGGGGCAACTAATGAAAAACTGTTTTTT
CASSPGGATNEKLFF
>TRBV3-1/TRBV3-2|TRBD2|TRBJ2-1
TGTGCCAGCAGCCAAGATGGCGCGGGAGCTGAGCAGTTCTTC
CASSQDGAGAEQFF
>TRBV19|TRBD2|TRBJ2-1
TGTGCCAGTAGTACGCTAGCGGCCCGAGGCCGGAATGAGCAGTTCTTC
CASSTLAARGRNEQFF
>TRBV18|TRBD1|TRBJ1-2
TGTGCCAGCTCACCGGACAGGGACTATGGCTACACCTTC
CASSPDRDYGYTF
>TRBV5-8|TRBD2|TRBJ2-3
TGTGCCAGCAGCTCCCGACTAGCGGCCGATTTTGGTACGCAGTATTTT
CASSSRLAADFGTQYF
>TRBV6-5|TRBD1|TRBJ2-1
TGTGCCAGCAGGGGGGGGACAGGGAATTTCTTC
CASRGGTGNFF
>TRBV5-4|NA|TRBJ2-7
TGTGCCAGCAGCTTGGATTCGACGGGGTCTTCTTACTACGAGCAGTACTTC
CASSLDSTGSSYYEQYF
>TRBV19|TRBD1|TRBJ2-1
TGTGCCAGTAGTGGCTTATATACAGGGGTCTTCAATGAGCAGTTCTTC
CASSGLYTGVFNEQFF
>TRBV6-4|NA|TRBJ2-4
TGTGCCAGCAGTGACCGACAGCTCGCTTTCGACTCCGCCAAAAACATTCAGTACTTC
CASSDRQLAFDSAKNIQYF